This T cell receptor beta chain emerged from a study of regulatory T cells in long-lasting Graves disease. The wider study: Graves' patients with a new diagnosis had received antithyroid drugs under 3 months.

Time point of the sample: newly diagnosed GD, antithyroid drugs for less than 3 months. From PBMCs, RNA was extracted and then used to make the TCR library. Patients met American Thyroid Association criteria for Graves' disease. In building TCR beta libraries, iRepertoire HTBI primers were used together with Arm-PCR of CDR3 regions. TCRdb re-called the multiplex PCR reads through MiXCR, storing one row per CDR3 protein. The profile shows approximately 250,000 distinct CDR3 sequences, roughly 18% of them singletons. CDR3 length: 13 residues. Per germline, CDR1 MRHNA and CDR2 SNTAGT. The V end was cut by 4 bases, the J end by 6 bases, with 13 bases between. This clonotype was seen many times. Its specificity is unknown. Study results and limitations: In persistent patients, shared public clonotypes (approximately 3,000) outnumbered those in new patients (around 1,000).

The material was peripheral blood mononuclear cells (PBMCs), obtained at new diagnosis, from a patient treated with antithyroid drugs. The rearrangement joins TRBV6-4 to TRBJ2-7; D is perhaps TRBD2 (6 bases). The clonotype was recovered from a female donor with Graves disease. CDR3 DNA: TGTGCCAGCAGTGTGGAGGGTGGTGGCGAGCAGTACTTC. Encoded protein: CASSVEGGGEQYF.